This T cell receptor beta chain was sequenced during a study of tumor and adjacent non-tumor tissue in lung cancer. Study in general: Stage I to III disease affected approximately 11 men and several women aged about 31 to 85. Each sample yielded about 4.17 million productive TCRbeta reads on average.

This clonotype rates as medium-sized. Its antigen remains unknown. No cell sorting was done before RNA was extracted from the tissue. Trimming took off 3 bases at V and 7 bases at J, with 9 bases between the two ends. Germline V gene sequence: CDR1 DFQATT, CDR2 SNEGSKA (reference sequence). This CDR3 comprises 11 residues. TCRbeta libraries were built with three rounds of nested PCR, modified from ARM-PCR. TCRdb independently ran MiXCR on the multiplex PCR reads; one entry per CDR3 protein. Of some 93,000 distinct CDR3 sequences listed, roughly 66% are singletons. Regarding the study as a whole: Compared with tumor, normal lung showed significantly lower TCR diversity. Higher tumor TCR diversity was associated with shorter survival.

This chain connects TRBV20-1 to TRBJ1-2; unclear D gene. The origin of this receptor is a man between 60 and 75 years old with non-small cell lung cancer. Sequencing was performed on lung tumor tissue. The CDR3 DNA is TGCAGTGCTAGTGCAGTCAGTGGCTACACCTTC. Translation: CSASAVSGYTF.